These 29 T cell receptor beta chains came from one sample sequenced in a study of vaccination effects on CD4 cells after COVID-19 (dated by TCRdb to the early 2020s). In the ViraFEST assay, PBMC were stimulated with viral peptide pools, and antigen-specific CD4+ T cell clonotypes were then identified by expansion using TCR sequencing. After around ten days of culture, CD4+ T cells were isolated with the EasySep CD4+ T cell isolation kit. Participants received two doses of either the BNT162b2 or the mRNA-1273 mRNA SARS-CoV-2 vaccine. Library preparation used the immunoSEQ multiplex PCR assay. TCRdb's version of the immuneACCESS table is confined to in-frame rearrangements and falls short of the full clone set. An unresolved V gene accounts for under half of the shortfall where checked; the remainder is of unknown origin. The sample table lists under 80,000 clones, 76% of them with a count of one. The ten largest clones capture roughly 0.94% of the sample.

No antigens are known for them. The sample here was CD4+ T cells from PBMCs cultured with HCoV-OC43 spike peptides, taken after COVID-19 vaccination. Read against the paper, the sample's cell subset or site label means: HCoV-OC43 spike overlapping peptide pool stimulation. Every receptor here comes from a human donor who received a COVID-19 vaccine.

V is TRBV6-5 and J is TRBJ1-2; D is unclear. The germline V gene encodes CDR1 MNHEY and CDR2 SVGAGI. The V and J ends lost 4 bases and 6 bases respectively, with 15 bases between them. CDR3 length equals 14 residues. The DNA of the CDR3 is TGTGCCAGCAGTTCTACACGTTTGGTGGATGGCTACACCTTC. This gives the protein CASSSTRLVDGYTF.

The chain uses TRBV5-1 and TRBJ2-5; the D gene is possibly TRBD1 (6 bases). CDR3 length: 13 residues. The V gene's germline CDR1 is SGHRS and CDR2 YFSETQ. Trimming removed 4 bases from V and 5 bases from J, with 12 bases in between. DNA of the CDR3: TGCGCCAGCAGCCAACAGGGTTGGGAGACCCAGTACTTC. This gives the protein CASSQQGWETQYF. The full variable domain, in which reference TRBV5-1 and TRBJ2-5 provide the parts outside the CDR3, is KAGVTQTPRYLIKTRGQQVTLSCSPISGHRSVSWYQQTPGQGLQFLFEYFSETQRNKGNFPGRFSGRQFSNSRSEMNVSTLELGDSALYLCASSQQGWETQYFGPGTRLLVL.

This clone was recorded a few times. J is TRBJ2-1 and V is TRBV3-1 (or the pseudogene TRBV3-2), with D perhaps matching TRBD2 (6 bases). This CDR3 has 14 amino acids. Trimming removed 4 bases at V and 7 bases at J, with 14 bases between. The germline V gene encodes CDR1 LGHDT and CDR2 YNNKEL (reference sequence). DNA for the CDR3: TGTGCCAGCAGCCCTCCCGGAGGGAGGAATGAGCAGTTCTTC. Translated: CASSPPGGRNEQFF.

This chain links TRBV7-3 with TRBJ1-2; D gene uncertain. Germline lookup yields CDR1 SGHTA and CDR2 FQGTGA. V lost 5 bases, J lost 0 bases, and 13 bases lay in between. The CDR3 runs 15 residues. CDR3 DNA: TGTGCCAGCAGCGCCACCCCGACCACTAACTATGGCTACACCTTC. This codes for CASSATPTTNYGYTF.

The V call is TRBV7-2, the J call TRBJ1-1; D possibly corresponds to TRBD1 (5 bases). In germline, CDR1 is SGHTA, CDR2 FQGNSA. The CDR3 covers 16 residues. V shed 5 bases and J shed 4 bases, with 20 bases lying between them. The CDR3 nucleotides are TGTGCCAGCAGCCACGGGGGGTGGGGAGGAAGCACTGAAGCTTTCTTT. Amino acids: CASSHGGWGGSTEAFF.

This sequence joins TRBV5-6 and TRBJ2-7; maybe TRBD1 (7 bases). Germline loops: CDR1 SGHDT, CDR2 YYEEEE. V shed 4 bases and J shed 6 bases, with 17 bases lying between them. CDR3 size: 14 residues. The CDR3 region is CASSQGGRSIEQYV. As DNA, the CDR3 is TGTGCCAGCAGCCAGGGGGGTAGGTCCATCGAGCAGTACGTC.

This chain joins TRBV7-9 and TRBJ2-7; 9 bases match TRBD1. CDR1 is SEHNR, CDR2 FQNEAQ, per germline (reference sequence). J gave up 7 bases and V 5 bases, and 3 bases lay outside the gene matches. The CDR3 is 12 amino acids. CDR3 region: CASSRTGDEQYV. The CDR3 nucleotides read TGTGCCAGCAGCAGGACAGGGGATGAGCAGTACGTC.

This chain links TRBV15 with TRBJ2-3; tentative D call: TRBD1 (5 bases). V lost 0 bases and J lost 6, with 13 bases in between. The CDR3 covers 15 residues. CDR1 is LNHNV, CDR2 YYDKDF, per germline (reference sequence). CDR3 residues: CATSRDAGIGDTQYF. CDR3 sequence (DNA): TGTGCCACCAGCAGAGATGCAGGGATCGGGGATACGCAGTATTTT. Filled out from reference TRBV15 and TRBJ2-3, the complete variable domain reads DAMVIQNPRYQVTQFGKPVTLSCSQTLNHNVMYWYQQKSSQAPKLLFHYYDKDFNNEADTPDNFQSRRPNTSFCFLDIRSPGLGDTAMYLCATSRDAGIGDTQYFGPGTRLTVL.

This chain connects TRBV6-6 to TRBJ2-3, with TRBD1 matching over 9 bases. This CDR3 comprises 14 residues. After removal of 5 bases from V and 5 bases from J, the junction contained 5 bases not matched to a gene. Germline V gene data show CDR1 as MNHNY and CDR2 as SVGAGI (reference sequence). The CDR3, as DNA: TGTGCCAGCAGTCAACAGGGGGCGGGAGATACGCAGTATTTT. Protein product: CASSQQGAGDTQYF.

V is TRBV5-4 and J is TRBJ1-6; 8 bases align to TRBD1. The germline CDR1 and CDR2 sequences are SGHNT and YYREEE (reference sequence). Germline trimming cut 4 bases from V and 13 bases from J; bases unmatched to any gene: 7. The CDR3 is 13 residues long. The CDR3 coding sequence is TGTGCCAGCAGCCCAACAGGGGGTCTCCCCCTCCACTTT. Its translation is CASSPTGGLPLHF.

The chain links TRBV5-8 to TRBJ1-1, with 8 bases identical to TRBD1. The CDR3 has 16 residues. Germline CDR1 is SGHTS and CDR2 is YDEGEE. V lost 7 bases to trimming and J lost 0 bases; unmatched junction nucleotides: 11. CDR3 amino acids: CASPNQPGQVNTEAFF. Written as DNA, the CDR3 is TGTGCCAGCCCCAACCAACCGGGACAGGTGAACACTGAAGCTTTCTTT.

This rearrangement joins TRBV6-6 to TRBJ1-5; 7 bases map to TRBD1. CDR3 size: 14 residues. CDR1 is MNHNY, CDR2 SVGAGI, per germline (reference sequence). The V and J ends lost 7 bases and 3 bases, in that order; junction bases with no gene match: 6. The DNA for the CDR3 is TGTGCCAGCACTCGACAGGGCCCCAATCAGCCCCAGCATTTT. It encodes CASTRQGPNQPQHF.

The rearrangement uses TRBV6-5 and TRBJ2-5; a possible D gene is TRBD1 (5 bases). The germline gives CDR1 MNHEY, CDR2 SVGAGI. This CDR3 region has 13 residues. Trimming removed 8 bases from V and 5 bases from J, with 15 bases in between. The CDR3 loop is CASADSNIETQYF. The DNA for the CDR3 is TGTGCCAGCGCCGACAGTAATATCGAGACCCAGTACTTC.

The chain has TRBV12-3 or TRBV12-4 and TRBJ1-5, with D unclear. V was cut by 6 bases and J by 6 bases, with 12 bases left in between. This CDR3 has 13 amino acids. The CDR3 protein is CASSLTPGQPQHF. The CDR3 DNA is TGTGCCAGCAGCCTTACTCCAGGTCAGCCCCAGCATTTT.

This sequence joins TRBV11-3 and TRBJ2-2; 7 bases match TRBD1. The length of the CDR3 is 15 residues. CDR1 is SGHNT and CDR2 is YENEEA in the germline V gene. Trimming at V came to 5 bases and at J to 2 bases, leaving 5 bases not matched to a gene. The CDR3 region has the DNA TGTGCCAGCAGCCCCGGGACAGTCAACACCGGGGAGCTGTTTTTT. Residues: CASSPGTVNTGELFF.

The CDR3: CASSGQRRNNEQFF. CDR3 bases: TGTGCCAGCAGTGGGCAAAGACGGAACAATGAGCAGTTCTTC. The chain is built from TRBV28 and TRBJ2-1; D call uncertain. The length of the CDR3 is 14 residues. Germline lookup yields CDR1 MDHEN and CDR2 SYDVKM. The V and J ends lost 5 bases and 5 bases respectively, with 13 bases between them.

This clone was found a few times. This chain joins TRBV12-5 and TRBJ2-2; D is uncertain. The V gene's germline CDR1 is LGHNT and CDR2 FRNRAP. The length of the CDR3 is 11 residues. The V and J ends lost 3 bases and 6 bases respectively, with 2 bases between them. The CDR3 is CASGFPGELFF. The CDR3 region has the DNA TGTGCTAGTGGTTTTCCCGGGGAGCTGTTTTTT.

V and J are TRBV5-1 and TRBJ2-4; weak D call: TRBD2 (6 bases). CDR3 length: 14 residues. The V gene lost 4 bases and the J gene lost 5 bases, with 13 bases spanning the gap. CDR1 and CDR2 (germline): SGHRS, YFSETQ. The chain's CDR3 is CASSGGTSENIQYF. The CDR3 DNA is TGCGCCAGCAGCGGCGGGACGAGCGAAAACATTCAGTACTTC.

This clone was detected once. The V and J genes are TRBV10-3 and TRBJ1-5; the D gene is possibly TRBD1 (6 bases). Germline loops: CDR1 ENHRY, CDR2 SYGVKD. The ends were cut back, 11 bases at V and 2 bases at J, with 16 bases in the middle. The CDR3 totals 14 residues. CDR3 coding DNA: TGTGCCGGCGGAACAGGGATTGGCAATCAGCCCCAGCATTTT. It codes for CAGGTGIGNQPQHF.

The chain is built from TRBV5-6 and TRBJ1-5; no reliable D call. V lost 0 bases and J 6 bases, leaving 7 bases between the germline ends. The CDR3 has 13 amino acids. Germline values: CDR1 SGHDT, CDR2 YYEEEE. The CDR3 DNA reads as TGTGCCAGCAGCTTGGTAGGTGGTCAGCCCCAGCATTTT. Its protein is CASSLVGGQPQHF.

This sequence joins TRBV5-5 and TRBJ2-7; TRBD2 matches 7 bases. The CDR3 has 16 amino acids. J lost 6 bases, V lost 9 bases, and 21 bases had no gene match. Germline assignment: CDR1 SGHKS and CDR2 YYEKEE (reference sequence). The DNA of the CDR3 is TGTGCCACCCTCGGGGAGGGCGGAAAGGGAGGACGCGAGCAGTACGTC. It codes for CATLGEGGKGGREQYV.

The rearrangement uses TRBV7-2 and TRBJ1-2; 8 positions agree with TRBD1. V trimming: 2 bases; J trimming: 4 bases; junction bases outside the gene matches: 3. Looked up from germline, CDR1 is SGHTA and CDR2 is FQGNSA. CDR3 length: 14 residues. CDR3 DNA: TGTGCCAGCAGCTTATCGGGACAGGCCTATGGCTACACCTTC. It codes for CASSLSGQAYGYTF.

The chain joins TRBV28 to TRBJ2-3; D may be TRBD1 or TRBD2 (7 bases each). Trimming took 6 bases from V and 4 from J, leaving 14 bases between them. The CDR3 extends over 14 amino acids. Germline CDR1 MDHEN, CDR2 SYDVKM. CDR3 nucleotides: TGTGCCAGCAGGAAGACAGGGAGGGCAGATACGCAGTATTTT. Translated, it gives CASRKTGRADTQYF.

J is TRBJ2-7 and V is TRBV10-2; D ambiguous. The CDR3 is made up of 12 amino acids. Germline V CDR1 and CDR2: WSHSY, SAAADI. Trimming stripped 6 bases from V and 0 bases from J, with 6 bases between. CDR3 sequence reads: CASSSSSYEQYV. The DNA of the CDR3 is TGCGCCAGCAGCTCCAGCTCCTACGAGCAGTACGTC.

In its sample, this clone was seen once. The chain combines TRBV5-4 with TRBJ2-6, with 7 bases that match TRBD2. The CDR3 covers 18 residues. With V trimmed by 0 bases and J by 0 bases, 6 bases remained unmatched. Germline V gene lookup returns CDR1 SGHNT and CDR2 YYREEE (reference sequence). This chain's CDR3 is CASSLGGRAVSGANVLTF. CDR3 DNA: TGTGCCAGCAGCTTGGGGGGGAGGGCCGTCTCTGGGGCCAACGTCCTGACTTTC.

This rearrangement joins TRBV2 to TRBJ1-1; TRBD1 matches at 7 bases. V lost 6 bases and J lost 3; bases outside the gene matches: 7. CDR1 and CDR2 from the germline V gene are SNHLY and FYNNEI. There are 14 residues in the CDR3. In DNA form, the CDR3 reads TGTGCCAGCAGGCCCACAGGGGATTACACTGAAGCTTTCTTT. Translating it yields CASRPTGDYTEAFF.

CDR3 loop: CASSLGGGQEKLFF. The CDR3 DNA reads as TGTGCCAGCAGCCTGGGGGGCGGTCAAGAAAAACTGTTTTTT. This sequence joins TRBV3-1 (or the pseudogene TRBV3-2) and TRBJ1-4; TRBD1 might be the D (6 bases). V dropped 4 bases and J dropped 8 bases, with 14 bases sitting between them. This CDR3 has 14 residues. The germline V gene has CDR1 LGHDT and CDR2 YNNKEL (reference sequence).

V is TRBV3-1 (or the pseudogene TRBV3-2) and J is TRBJ2-1; weak D call: TRBD1 (6 bases). This CDR3 is built from 11 residues. The V end was cut by 6 bases, the J end by 14 bases, with 14 bases between. Germline V gene data show CDR1 as LGHDT and CDR2 as YNNKEL (reference sequence). The CDR3 is CASRSDSQKFF. CDR3 nucleotides: TGTGCCAGCAGATCGGACAGTCAGAAGTTCTTC.

This chain uses TRBV18 with TRBJ2-6; D is unclear. Germline V CDR1 and CDR2: KGHSH, LQKENI. V was shortened by 3 bases and J by 2 bases, with 11 bases between the two germline ends. The CDR3 spans 16 residues. CDR3 nucleotide sequence: TGTGCCAGCTCACCCAATAGAGTGGCTGGGGCCAACGTCCTGACTTTC. It specifies CASSPNRVAGANVLTF.